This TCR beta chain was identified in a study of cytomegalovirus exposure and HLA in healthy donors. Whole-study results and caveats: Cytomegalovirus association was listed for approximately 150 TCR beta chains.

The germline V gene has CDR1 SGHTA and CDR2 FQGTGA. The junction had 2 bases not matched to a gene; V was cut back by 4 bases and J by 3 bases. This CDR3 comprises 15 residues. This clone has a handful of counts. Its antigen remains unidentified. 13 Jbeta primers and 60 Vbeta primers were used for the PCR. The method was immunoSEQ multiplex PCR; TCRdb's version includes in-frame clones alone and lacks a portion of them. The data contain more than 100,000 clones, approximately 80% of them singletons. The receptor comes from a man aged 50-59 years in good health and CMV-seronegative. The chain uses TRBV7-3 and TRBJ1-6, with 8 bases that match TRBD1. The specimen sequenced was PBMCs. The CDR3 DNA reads TGTGCCAGCAGCTACGGGACAGGCTATAATTCACCCCTCCACTTT. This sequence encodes CASSYGTGYNSPLHF. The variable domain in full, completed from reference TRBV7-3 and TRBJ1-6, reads GAGVSQTPSNKVTEKGKYVELRCDPISGHTALYWYRQSLGQGPEFLIYFQGTGAADDSGLPNDRFFAVRPEGSVSTLKIQRTERGDSAVYLCASSYGTGYNSPLHFGNGTRLTVT.